The T cell receptor (beta chain) described here comes from a study of T-cell reconstitution after alpha-beta-depleted transplantation in children. Study observations and caveats: In some patients, recipient T cells and intrathymic progenitors surviving conditioning explained high day-60 diversity. Newly generated T cells supplied most T-cell counts and diversity one year post-transplant. The origin of alpha-beta T cells about two months after transplant was reportedly several hundred expanded graft clones.

This clonotype occurred many times. What it binds is unknown. The CDR3 is made up of 14 amino acids. V lost 2 bases to trimming and J lost 4 bases; unmatched junction nucleotides: 3. Germline V lookup: CDR1 DFQATT, CDR2 SNEGSKA (reference sequence). Preparing the TCRbeta library involved the use of unique molecular identifiers. One entry per CDR3 protein, called by TCRdb with MiXCR from the PCR reads. Here the sample spans just over 7,500 distinct CDR3 sequences, over 9.5% being singletons. The sample in question was PBMCs, mostly from graft donor cells, obtained 60 days after TCRalphabeta/CD19-depleted stem cell transplant. The gene calls are TRBV20-1 and TRBJ2-3; 10 bases map to TRBD2. This sequence was found in a patient aged 2-15 years who had a stem cell transplant for inherited bone marrow failure, so the T cells may come from the graft donor. The CDR3 is CSARWTSGSDTQYF. The CDR3 DNA is TGCAGTGCTAGATGGACTAGCGGATCAGATACGCAGTATTTT.